The 4 T cell receptor beta chains in this list originate from one sample, sequenced in a study of CD8+CD57+ T cells in acquired aplastic anemia. Using genomic DNA as the template, TCR beta VDJ and CDR3 profiling was carried out. MiXCR, run by TCRdb on the reads, gives a single entry per CDR3 protein. The top ten clones hold 40% to 60% of a sample with about 160,000 distinct CDR3 sequences, about 64% of them seen once. Patients selected for sequencing had displayed CD8+CD57+ cell expansion by flow cytometry. Material: sorted CD4+, CD8+, or CD8+CD57+ T cells (not recorded which) from PBMCs. The receptors were gathered from a human donor with aplastic anemia.

This clonotype was seen more than once but under ten times. The chain is built from TRBV9 and TRBJ2-7; D is possibly TRBD2 (6 bases). The CDR3 length is 15 residues. V was pared by 0 bases and J by 3 bases, with 13 bases between. Germline V CDR1 and CDR2: SGDLS, YYNGEE. CDR3 protein: CASSVAGVGGYEQYF. The CDR3 DNA reads as TGTGCCAGCAGCGTAGCGGGAGTTGGCGGCTACGAGCAGTACTTC.

The chain combines TRBV29-1 with TRBJ2-7, with 8 bases identical to TRBD1. This CDR3 is 14 amino acids long. Losses at the gene ends were 6 bases for V and 3 bases for J; bases not matched to a gene: 10. Germline V lookup: CDR1 SQVTM, CDR2 ANQGSEA. CDR3 nucleotide sequence: TGCAGCGTCGTAGGACAGGGTACACTCTACGAGCAGTACTTC. Protein product: CSVVGQGTLYEQYF.

J is TRBJ1-2 and V is TRBV10-3; D is unresolved. Trimming removed 4 bases at V and 0 bases at J, with 6 bases between. The CDR3 has 13 amino acids. CDR1 is ENHRY and CDR2 is SYGVKD in the germline V gene. The CDR3: CAISAKPNYGYTF. The CDR3 DNA is TGTGCCATCAGTGCTAAGCCTAACTATGGCTACACCTTC.

This sequence joins TRBV7-2 and TRBJ2-3; no clear D. CDR1 and CDR2 from the germline V gene are SGHTA and FQGNSA. Deletions cut 3 bases from V and 0 bases from J, with 7 bases between. CDR3 length: 14 amino acids. The CDR3 DNA reads as TGTGCCAGCAGCTTGTGGTCTAGCACAGATACGCAGTATTTT. Protein product: CASSLWSSTDTQYF.